These 29 T cell receptor beta chains came from one sample sequenced in a study of radiotherapy plus CTLA-4 blockade in lung cancer. Measured with immunoSEQ multiplex PCR; TCRdb has only the in-frame clones, and not every one. The data show some 110,000 clones, 81% seen once. Material: peripheral blood, obtained from a patient treated with radiotherapy plus ipilimumab. The source of these receptors is a human donor with non-small cell lung cancer that progressed on radiotherapy plus ipilimumab. Some clones in this sample may be carry-over from other donors' samples.

A note on this clone: This same CDR3 is encoded by further DNA sequences in the sample. The CDR3: CAISERAGGDTDTQYF. CDR3 DNA: TGTGCCATCAGCGAGAGAGCGGGGGGCGACACAGATACGCAGTATTTT. The chain employs TRBV10-3 and TRBJ2-3; 9 nucleotides match TRBD2. The CDR3 consists of 16 residues. Trimming cost V 6 bases and J 2 bases; bases outside gene matches: 9. Germline CDR1 ENHRY, CDR2 SYGVKD.

In its sample, this clone was seen once. This chain joins TRBV5-1 and TRBJ2-3, with 8 bases identical to TRBD2. CDR3 size: 15 residues. With V trimmed by 2 bases and J by 1 base, 3 bases remained unmatched. CDR1 is SGHRS and CDR2 is YFSETQ in the germline V gene. In nucleotides, the CDR3 is TGCGCCAGCAGCTTAGCGGGGGCCCGCACAGATACGCAGTATTTT. Translation: CASSLAGARTDTQYF. Combining the CDR3 with reference TRBV5-1 and TRBJ2-3 gives the whole variable domain KAGVTQTPRYLIKTRGQQVTLSCSPISGHRSVSWYQQTPGQGLQFLFEYFSETQRNKGNFPGRFSGRQFSNSRSEMNVSTLELGDSALYLCASSLAGARTDTQYFGPGTRLTVL.

The chain uses TRBV2 and TRBJ2-2; 12 bases agree with TRBD2. The V and J ends lost 6 bases and 2 bases, in that order; junction bases with no gene match: 7. The germline CDR1 and CDR2 sequences are SNHLY and FYNNEI. This CDR3 region has 17 residues. The CDR3 reads CASRFGLAGQNTGELFF. The CDR3 DNA is TGTGCCAGCAGATTTGGACTAGCGGGGCAAAACACCGGGGAGCTGTTTTTT.

The chain carries TRBV27 and TRBJ2-3; tentative D call: TRBD2 (7 bases). Germline assignment: CDR1 MNHEY and CDR2 SMNVEV (reference sequence). V was clipped by 0 bases and J by 2 bases, with 12 bases between them. The CDR3 extends over 16 amino acids. The CDR3 protein is CASSLSAGASTDTQYF. The CDR3 DNA is TGTGCCAGCAGTTTATCGGCGGGGGCCTCCACAGATACGCAGTATTTT.

In DNA form, the CDR3 reads TGTGTCAGAAGCTTAGTGCCAGCATCCCCCTACGAGCAGTACTTC. This sequence encodes CVRSLVPASPYEQYF. V is TRBV7-5 and J is TRBJ2-7. TRBV7-5 is designated a pseudogene. This CDR3 contains 15 residues.

In its sample, this clone was seen a few times. This chain links TRBV7-9 with TRBJ2-7; tentatively, D is TRBD1 (5 bases). This CDR3 contains 13 residues. Trimming took off 6 bases at V and 4 bases at J, with 13 bases between the two ends. Germline assignment: CDR1 SEHNR and CDR2 FQNEAQ (reference sequence). CDR3 coding DNA: TGTGCCAGCAGTCAAGGGGCGTGGTACGAGCAGTACTTC. Residues: CASSQGAWYEQYF.

The chain links TRBV28 to TRBJ2-7; possibly TRBD1 for D (5 bases). V lost 6 bases and J lost 4, with 10 bases in between. This CDR3 is 12 amino acids long. Per germline, CDR1 MDHEN and CDR2 SYDVKM. The CDR3 loop is CASRRTRYEQYF. Written as DNA, the CDR3 is TGTGCCAGCAGACGGACACGGTACGAGCAGTACTTC.

A single count supports this clone. The genes are TRBV7-8 and TRBJ1-3; D is perhaps TRBD1 (5 bases). Trimming shortened V by 6 bases and J by 8 bases, and 17 bases separated the two germline ends. The germline gives CDR1 SGHVS, CDR2 FQNEAQ. CDR3 length: 14 amino acids. This chain's CDR3 is CASRNPGPLDTIYF. The CDR3 DNA is TGTGCCAGCAGAAACCCGGGACCTCTAGACACCATATATTTT.

The chain links TRBV30 to TRBJ1-3; D not certain. The CDR3 covers 15 residues. Germline lookup yields CDR1 GTSNPN and CDR2 SVGIG (reference sequence). Trimming stripped 2 bases from V and 0 bases from J, with 11 bases between. The CDR3 DNA follows: TGTGCCTGGAGTCAGCAGCCGTCCTCTGGAAACACCATATATTTT. As protein: CAWSQQPSSGNTIYF.

J is TRBJ1-2 and V is TRBV29-1; D call uncertain. Trimming shortened V by 4 bases and J by 4 bases, and 10 bases separated the two germline ends. The CDR3 spans 12 residues. CDR1 is SQVTM, CDR2 ANQGSEA, per germline. The chain's CDR3 is CSVGEYSYGYTF. CDR3 coding DNA: TGCAGCGTTGGGGAGTATAGCTATGGCTACACCTTC.

In this sample, this clone turned up a few times. The chain recombines TRBV6-5 with TRBJ1-2; no reliable D call. The V and J ends lost 8 bases and 1 base respectively, with 11 bases between them. The germline V gene encodes CDR1 MNHEY and CDR2 SVGAGI. The CDR3 spans 13 residues. The CDR3 DNA is TGTGCCAGCCCTTGGGTAGGTAACTATGGCTACACCTTC. Residues: CASPWVGNYGYTF.

The chain combines TRBV4-2 with TRBJ2-3; 9 bases align to TRBD2. Germline CDR1 LGHNA, CDR2 YNFKEQ. V lost 3 bases to trimming and J lost 12 bases; unmatched junction nucleotides: 13. CDR3 length: 15 residues. The CDR3 here is CASSQGLAGLGSQYF. The CDR3 coding sequence is TGTGCCAGCAGCCAGGGGCTAGCGGGGCTAGGCTCCCAGTATTTT.

This chain links TRBV7-2 with TRBJ2-5; the D gene is possibly TRBD1 (6 bases). The ends were cut back, 1 base at V and 5 bases at J, with 11 bases in the middle. Per germline, CDR1 SGHTA and CDR2 FQGNSA. This CDR3 is built from 14 residues. The CDR3 region is CASSLDRVSETQYF. The CDR3 DNA is TGTGCCAGCAGCTTAGACAGGGTGTCGGAGACCCAGTACTTC.

On this clone: At one boundary the junction diverges from the germline segment, which might be a read error. The CDR3 here is CASRYYNEQFF. The DNA for the CDR3 is TGTGCCAGCAGATACTACAATGAGCAGTTCTTC. The chain recombines TRBV6-5 with TRBJ2-1; D gene uncertain. Germline CDR1 MNHEY, CDR2 SVGAGI. The CDR3 spans 11 residues.

This clone has only one observation. The chain has TRBV5-1 and TRBJ2-5; D is unresolved. The DNA end lines up better with TRBJ2-7; the J call may be wrong. The V gene's germline CDR1 is SGHRS and CDR2 YFSETQ. This CDR3 is 14 amino acids long. This CDR3 is CASSFAQKSYEQYF. The CDR3 region has the DNA TGCGCCAGCAGCTTCGCACAGAAGTCCTACGAGCAGTACTTC.

This chain links TRBV6-5 with TRBJ1-2, with TRBD1 matching 9 bases. Germline V gene data show CDR1 as MNHEY and CDR2 as SVGAGI. The CDR3 loop spans 15 amino acids. V lost 4 bases, J lost 5 bases, and 8 bases stayed unmatched. As DNA, the CDR3 is TGTGCCAGCAGTTCTACAGGGGGCGCGTGGTATGGCTACACCTTC. The encoded protein is CASSSTGGAWYGYTF.

The V call is TRBV5-6, the J call TRBJ1-4; TRBD1 agrees at 7 bases. The CDR3 is 15 amino acids. V lost 2 bases to trimming and J lost 8 bases; unmatched junction nucleotides: 9. CDR1 and CDR2 (germline): SGHDT, YYEEEE. CDR3 nucleotides: TGTGCCAGCAGCTTACCGACAGGGCCGGACGAAAAACTGTTTTTT. Translation: CASSLPTGPDEKLFF.

The chain employs TRBV27 and TRBJ1-4; TRBD1 is a possible D gene (5 bases). Per germline, CDR1 MNHEY and CDR2 SMNVEV (reference sequence). The CDR3 length is 14 residues. Trimming left V 3 bases short and J 3 bases short, with 8 bases between. The DNA of the CDR3 is TGTGCCAGCAGTTTGGGGGGGGCTAATGAAAAACTGTTTTTT. Its translation is CASSLGGANEKLFF. Using reference TRBV27 and TRBJ1-4 for the parts outside the CDR3, the full variable domain is EAQVTQNPRYLITVTGKKLTVTCSQNMNHEYMSWYRQDPGLGLRQIYYSMNVEVTDKGDVPEGYKVSRKEKRNFPLILESPSPNQTSLYFCASSLGGANEKLFFGSGTQLSVL.

The sample holds one count of this clone. V is TRBV11-1 and J is TRBJ1-2; D is undetermined. CDR3 length equals 12 residues. CDR1 SGHAT and CDR2 FQDESV come from the germline V gene (reference sequence). The V gene lost 4 bases and the J gene lost 6 bases, with 9 bases spanning the gap. This CDR3 is CASSWAEDGYTF. In DNA form, the CDR3 reads TGTGCCAGCAGCTGGGCAGAGGATGGCTACACCTTC.

This sequence joins TRBV5-6 and TRBJ2-1; no definite D call. V was trimmed by 4 bases and J by 8 bases, leaving 10 bases between them. Germline V gene data show CDR1 as SGHDT and CDR2 as YYEEEE. CDR3 size: 12 residues. The CDR3 reads CASSGLPHEQFF. CDR3 DNA: TGTGCCAGCAGCGGCCTCCCACATGAGCAGTTCTTC.

V gene TRBV11-2 combines with J gene TRBJ1-1, with D perhaps matching TRBD1 (5 bases). This CDR3 spans 13 amino acids. The V end lost 6 bases, the J end lost 6 bases, and 14 bases lay between the germline ends. Germline V CDR1 and CDR2: SGHAT, FQNNGV. The CDR3 coding sequence is TGTGCCAGCAGTCCCATTCGGGACTCTGAAGCTTTCTTT. Translating it yields CASSPIRDSEAFF. The full variable domain, in which reference TRBV11-2 and TRBJ1-1 provide the parts outside the CDR3, is EAGVAQSPRYKIIEKRQSVAFWCNPISGHATLYWYQQILGQGPKLLIQFQNNGVVDDSQLPKDRFSAERLKGVDSTLKIQPAKLEDSAVYLCASSPIRDSEAFFGQGTRLTVV.

This chain connects TRBV4-1 to TRBJ1-1, with unresolved D. Germline CDR1 and CDR2: MGHRA and YSYEKL. CDR3 length equals 13 residues. The V end lost 4 bases, the J end lost 6 bases, and 12 bases lay between the germline ends. CDR3 in DNA: TGCGCCAGCAGCCTAACCGAGCACGCTGAAGCTTTCTTT. Residues: CASSLTEHAEAFF.

The chain employs TRBV11-3 and TRBJ2-7; 7 bases are shared with TRBD2. The CDR3 sequence is 14 residues long. Losses at the gene ends were 5 bases for V and 7 bases for J; bases not matched to a gene: 11. Germline CDR1 is SGHNT and CDR2 is YENEEA. The CDR3 nucleotides read TGTGCCAGCAGCCGAACGGGTTGGGGGGGTGAGCAGTACTTC. This codes for CASSRTGWGGEQYF.

In this sample, this clone turned up once. The V call is TRBV5-8, the J call TRBJ2-1; 8 nucleotides agree with TRBD2. CDR1 is SGHTS and CDR2 is YDEGEE in the germline V gene. This CDR3 region has 15 residues. With 1 base clipped from V and 7 bases from J, the junction kept 7 bases outside the gene matches. CDR3 coding DNA: TGTGCCAGCAGCTTGTCGCGGGGGGTCTGGAATGAGCAGTTCTTC. This translates into CASSLSRGVWNEQFF.

This clone was observed a handful of times. V gene TRBV7-2 combines with J gene TRBJ1-2; D gene uncertain. The CDR3 is 13 amino acids. CDR1 is SGHTA, CDR2 FQGNSA, per germline. V was pared by 5 bases and J by 4 bases, with 11 bases between. DNA of the CDR3: TGTGCCAGCAGCGCCTTTGGGATCTATGGCTACACCTTC. Protein sequence: CASSAFGIYGYTF.

The V gene is TRBV21-1, the J gene TRBJ2-4; the D call in the table, TRBD2, was not verified against the DNA. TRBV21-1 is deemed a pseudogene. The CDR3 has 19 amino acids. The CDR3 DNA sequence: TGTGCCAGCAGCAGGGGACTAGCGGGGGGGCCCTTAGCCAAAAACATTCAGTACTTC. It translates to CASSRGLAGGPLAKNIQYF.

This clone was recorded once. The chain joins TRBV6-1 to TRBJ1-2, with no clear D. The CDR3 is 16 residues long. The germline V and J ends were trimmed by 3 bases and 8 bases, with 22 bases remaining between them. Germline CDR1 MNHNS, CDR2 SASEGT. The CDR3 nucleotides read TGTGCCAGCAGTGAGGGCCCAGGACGGCCCTTTGACGGCTACACCTTC. Its protein product is CASSEGPGRPFDGYTF.

The V and J genes are TRBV2 and TRBJ1-6, with D possibly being TRBD1 (5 bases). Looked up from germline, CDR1 is SNHLY and CDR2 is FYNNEI. Trimming cost V 6 bases and J 4 bases, with 16 bases left between them. CDR3 length: 16 residues. In DNA, the CDR3 is TGTGCCAGCAGACCCTCAGGGATATTTTATAATTCACCCCTCCACTTT. This codes for CASRPSGIFYNSPLHF.

The genes are TRBV4-2 and TRBJ1-6; 10 positions agree with TRBD1. This CDR3 contains 18 residues. Germline lookup yields CDR1 LGHNA and CDR2 YNFKEQ. V lost 2 bases to trimming and J lost 1 base; unmatched junction nucleotides: 5. The CDR3 DNA sequence: TGTGCCAGCAGCCAACGGGACAGGGGAGGATCCTATAATTCACCCCTCCACTTT. It translates to CASSQRDRGGSYNSPLHF.